This TCR beta chain was documented in a study of T cell clones after liver transplantation. Looking at the study overall: Patients counted as tolerant after at least one year off all immunosuppression, enzymes not exceeding twice normal. Study outcomes and limitations: Small, mixed patient groups and varying post-transplant times limit these conclusions. Migration into the graft, not deletion, may explain lost graft donor-reactive T cells.

As to this clone: Its antigen is still unknown.

Trimming stripped 3 bases from V and 6 bases from J, with 8 bases between. The germline V gene has CDR1 KGHSH and CDR2 LQKENI. The CDR3 is made up of 12 amino acids. Clones were read by immunoSEQ multiplex PCR, and TCRdb kept only the in-frame ones, dropping some. The table shows 95,000 to 110,000 clones, with about 88% occurring only once. Specimen: CD4+ T cells from blood, collected around 49 months after liver transplant. The chain carries TRBV18 and TRBJ1-1; no reliable D call. This TCR was sampled from a human patient who received a liver transplant. Some T cells may be provided by the graft donor. CDR3 bases: TGTGCCAGCTCACCGACCCAGGCTGAAGCTTTCTTT. It is translated as CASSPTQAEAFF.